The sequence of this T cell receptor beta chain was determined in a study of high-grade serous ovarian cancer treatment subgroups. This clone occurred a few times. Tumor samples were taken before definitive surgery or chemotherapy. Germline CDR1 and CDR2: SGHRS and YFSETQ. V was trimmed by 0 bases and J by 2 bases, leaving 11 bases between them. This CDR3 is 15 amino acids long. Assay: immunoSEQ multiplex PCR; the TCRdb copy retains only in-frame clones and omits some. The repertoire holds approximately 5,000 clones, with 69% as singletons. The V and J genes are TRBV5-1 and TRBJ1-1; D gene unclear. This receptor was identified in a human donor with high-grade serous ovarian cancer. The sequenced sample consisted of tumor tissue. The CDR3 reads CASSLALYSNTEAFF. DNA of the CDR3: TGCGCCAGCAGCTTGGCACTTTACTCAAACACTGAAGCTTTCTTT.